This T cell receptor beta chain was profiled in a study of T cells in Graves' hyperthyroidism and ophthalmopathy. When ophthalmopathy did not progress within 18 months, Graves' hyperthyroidism was considered stable. Findings and caveats of the study: Most thyroid clonotypes expanded above 0.001 were also detected in blood. Ophthalmopathy stood apart from stable hyperthyroidism in a 13 V-J model.

The CDR3 loop spans 17 amino acids. Germline V CDR1 and CDR2: MGHDK, SYGVNS. The V and J ends lost 1 base and 3 bases, in that order; junction bases with no gene match: 11. This clonotype was observed many times. Its antigen remains unidentified. There were TCR beta CDR3 regions amplified from RNA transcripts. When the TCR CDR3 underwent first-round RT-PCR, the HTBI primer set was used. TCRdb called the multiplex PCR reads again in MiXCR, with one record for every CDR3 protein. The sample has hundreds of thousands of distinct CDR3 sequences, 15% to 20% seen once. This rearrangement joins TRBV25-1 to TRBJ2-7; 8 bases are a match to TRBD2. Specimen: blood. The clonotype was recovered from a woman aged 30 to 39 with Graves' hyperthyroidism. The CDR3 protein is CASSESVGRAPNYEQYF. CDR3 in DNA: TGTGCCAGCAGTGAATCTGTCGGGAGGGCTCCAAACTACGAGCAGTACTTC.